This entry describes one T cell receptor (beta chain). The data stem from a study of cytomegalovirus exposure and HLA in healthy donors. Amplification used 60 Vbeta primers and 13 Jbeta primers. Repertoires were generated with immunoSEQ multiplex PCR, while TCRdb's copy carries only in-frame clones and drops some. Among 120,000 to 150,000 clones listed, 65% to 85% were seen once. This clonotype was sampled from a male donor in good health and CMV-seronegative. Sequencing input: PBMCs.

The chain's CDR3 is CASLPEDEQFF. The CDR3 nucleotides are TGTGCCAGCCTCCCAGAGGATGAGCAGTTCTTC. The chain joins TRBV2 to TRBJ2-1; D gene unclear. Germline V gene sequence: CDR1 SNHLY, CDR2 FYNNEI. V was shortened by 8 bases and J by 8 bases, with 10 bases between the two germline ends. The CDR3 loop spans 11 amino acids.